This is a list of T cell receptor beta chains from one sample in a study of shared clonotypes between healthy human individuals. Profiled with immunoSEQ multiplex PCR; TCRdb holds only in-frame clones, not every one. The table records under 2,500,000 clones, approximately 94% of them present only once. The sample was naive CD4+ T cells sorted from blood. The receptors shown here come from a man between 18 and 35 years old in good health. Each CDR3 is given with its conserved first and last residue. Fields, in order: V gene, J gene, clone size, D gene, CDR3 protein. D genes are given only for firm matches. Some rows mark clone size as missing; the rest say once, few, many or name a class of expanded clone.

TRBV6-1	TRBJ1-5	NA	NA	CASSRVQGTDQPQHF
TRBV18	TRBJ2-3	NA	NA	CASSPGISDTQYF
TRBV28	TRBJ2-2	NA	TRBD1	CASRLTGGADTGELFF
TRBV4-3	TRBJ2-1	NA	NA	CASSYSGSSPFF
TRBV7-2	TRBJ1-5	NA	TRBD1	CASSLRGQALGNQPQHF
TRBV11-2	TRBJ2-5	NA	TRBD1	CASRRPGQGRETQYF
TRBV6-1	TRBJ2-4	NA	TRBD2	CASSEAPGLAGVGAKNIQYF
TRBV7-2	TRBJ1-4	NA	NA	CASSLGFRTNEKLFF
TRBV6-5	TRBJ2-3	NA	TRBD2	CASRLAGSSTDTQYF
TRBV11-3	TRBJ2-2	NA	TRBD2	CASSPLAGEGTGELFF
TRBV6-5	TRBJ2-2	NA	NA	CASRYQRANTGELFF
TRBV30	TRBJ2-2	NA	NA	CAWSRVQSAGELFF
TRBV6-1	TRBJ2-5	NA	NA	CASSELHSKGWETQYF
TRBV7-6	TRBJ1-1	once	TRBD1	CASSELNTGVSEAFF
TRBV7-9	TRBJ2-2	NA	NA	CASSLHPPDISGELFF
TRBV6-4	TRBJ2-7	once	TRBD1	CAIRRTGKYEQYF
TRBV6-4	TRBJ2-7	NA	NA	CARRGKRGNEQYF
TRBV6-4	TRBJ1-6	NA	NA	CASSAGGNLNSPLHF
TRBV4-1	TRBJ1-6	NA	NA	CASSQDDFRVSYNSPLHF
TRBV27	TRBJ1-6	NA	TRBD1	CASRTGGLSPLHF
TRBV9	TRBJ2-3	NA	TRBD2	CASSVDRGFERDTDTQYF
TRBV2	TRBJ1-5	NA	NA	CASSDGADGNQPQHF
TRBV6-1	TRBJ1-2	NA	NA	CASSPWGYGFGYTF
TRBV30	TRBJ1-4	NA	TRBD1	CAWSVTGGYEKLFF
TRBV6-6	TRBJ1-1	NA	NA	CASSWGQNTEAFF
TRBV7-9	TRBJ1-4	NA	NA	CASSLDTNEKLFF
TRBV10-2	TRBJ2-6	NA	NA	CATSTERSGANVLTF
TRBV2	TRBJ2-7	NA	TRBD1	CASSTGTGDYEQYF